This TCR beta chain was recorded in a study of TIL therapy for anti-PD-1-resistant metastatic lung cancer. Across the whole study: Tumors had a median PD-L1 proportion score of around 6%. Study-wide results and caveats: Many TIL product clones were absent from baseline tumor, suggesting clonal contraction. Compared with baseline intratumoral T cells, expanded TIL cultures were more clonal and less diverse (roughly 6.3% vs 31%).

Remarks on this clone: Its antigen remains unknown.

The CDR3 sequence is 18 residues long. Germline V gene lookup returns CDR1 MGHRA and CDR2 YSYEKL. The V and J ends lost 1 base and 0 bases respectively, with 15 bases between them. Time point indicated: pre-treatment sample, taken before nivolumab and TIL therapy. Most excised metastases sampled were pleural nodules or supraclavicular lymph nodes. The libraries were made with immunoSEQ v3. Sequencing depth was 1.9 million or so read pairs for survey level, roughly 5-6 million for deep. The table came from immunoSEQ multiplex PCR; TCRdb's copy has only in-frame clones and leaves some out. The table has 95,000 or so clones, roughly two thirds seen once.

The chain joins TRBV4-1 to TRBJ1-4; no firm D call. The starting material was tumor tissue, obtained at baseline. This clonotype was sampled from a person aged 25 to 79 with non-small cell lung cancer. Here the CDR3 DNA reads TGCGCCAGCAGCCAAGTCGCGGTTCTACAGCCAACTAATGAAAAACTGTTTTTT. Its translation is CASSQVAVLQPTNEKLFF.